This T cell receptor beta chain is drawn from a study of Ad26.COV2.S vaccination and SARS-CoV-2 variants. Study outcomes and limitations: People who got the vaccine had more spike-specific TCR breadth than people who got placebo.

The repertoire was sequenced with immunoSEQ multiplex PCR; TCRdb's copy has only in-frame clones and lacks some. Among about 370,000 clones, about 88% were seen once, and the ten largest hold more than 3%. Per germline, CDR1 LGHDT and CDR2 YNNKEL (reference sequence). This CDR3 region has 16 residues. Trimming cost V 1 base and J 2 bases, with 11 bases left between them. Treatment described: over 15 received Ad26.COV2.S at low or high dose, single or two shots; roughly 5 received placebo; per-sample allocation not given. Material that was analyzed had been drawn on day 63 after the first vaccine or placebo injection. In the case of this clone: Its antigen is not identified.

The V call is TRBV3-1 (or the pseudogene TRBV3-2), the J call TRBJ1-4, with D unresolved. Sequenced here: peripheral blood, sampled in a trial of Ad26.COV2.S vaccine versus placebo. The TCR comes from a person aged 18-60 years who received the Ad26.COV2.S COVID-19 vaccine or a placebo. The CDR3 region is CASSQGGGHTNEKLFF. The CDR3 DNA is TGTGCCAGCAGCCAAGGGGGAGGGCACACTAATGAAAAACTGTTTTTT.